Described below is a single T cell receptor beta chain sequence and its context. What antigen it recognizes has not been identified. No much larger clonotype is one base removed from it; base qualities were not supplied. Per the germline V gene, SGHRS is the CDR1 and YFSETQ is the CDR2. The CDR3, from cysteine to phenylalanine, totals 18 residues. CDR3 DNA is the only sequence kept; it has 54 bases, read in frame from the first base. Trimming removed 0 bases from V and 4 bases from J; the gene matches leave 12 bases unexplained. The cohort consisted of some 670 healthy bone marrow donors. Cohort members were all nominally healthy when sampled, although unrecorded immune exposures were likely present. The donor tested CMV seronegative and was one of the 352 seronegative cohort members. Every donor gave a peripheral blood sample, and the peripheral blood mononuclear cells from that sample were used for TCR beta sequencing. The Qiagen DNeasy Blood Extraction Kit was used to extract genomic DNA from the blood cell samples.

The sample belongs to a study of cytomegalovirus exposure and HLA in healthy donors (TCRdb year 2017). Concerning the study at large: An earlier analysis of approximately 640 of the donors reported 250 to 300 Gb of sequence data and some 100 million unique TCR beta sequences from about 200 million T cells. The aim of the study was to test whether cataloging public T cell receptors could identify signatures of past pathogen exposure. High-throughput TCR immunosequencing, statistical association of individual TCRs with disease status, and machine learning were combined to predict cytomegalovirus infection status. Four or five DR-DQ haplotypes were handled as single units for association and clustering because linkage in the cohort was strong. A later genetic analysis took genome-wide SNP genotypes for about 65% of the roughly 670 donors and used that subset as a discovery cohort. In the later analysis, no new phenotypic data were used to find candidate immune exposures; instead, reliance was placed on TCR beta sequences and their occurrence across donors. Besides the first cohort of 666 subjects, a separate validation cohort made up of about 120 different subjects was used. To decide whether each TCR beta V gene segment behaved as functional or pseudogenic, an earlier analysis of some 600 of the donors relied on high-throughput TCR beta sequencing. The genetic ancestry cluster associated with self-reported Caucasian donors included 70% to 85% of the roughly 410 genotyped donors. To study patterns of TCR occurrence, a later analysis re-analyzed previously published TCR beta repertoires from just over 650 donors and added high-resolution HLA genotyping. About 300 gigabases of sequencing data and around 85 million unique TCR sequences made up an early release that covered several hundred HLA-typed donors. The study profiled the T cell repertoires of hundreds of subjects by immunosequencing and related them to cytomegalovirus serostatus. Typing coverage varied by locus: roughly 629-640 donors for A, B, C, DRB1 and DQB1; roughly 520 for DQA1; over 600 for DPA1; 450 to 480 for DPB1. Across under 500 genotyped donors of the cohort, an average of about 250,000 unique TCR beta nucleotide sequences per donor were sequenced, and 15% to 20% of those sequences were non-productive. HLA typing covered class I and class II loci at four-digit resolution. Every discovery cohort repertoire had been produced on one sequencing platform. Alongside the repertoire data, information on donor age, sex, ethnicity and CMV serostatus was compiled. What the research found in general, with its limitations: Strong co-occurrence of HLA alleles, especially DR and DQ, made assigning TCR associations to individual alleles difficult. An earlier analysis of approximately 570 of the donors showed that most TCR beta V segments appeared in productive rearrangements either about 90% or about 30% of the time, which broadly matched IMGT annotations. Over 15 rarely observed V segments, including chromosome 9 orphons, were excluded from the earlier analysis of a few hundred of the donors because counts were too low. According to a later analysis, most CMV-associated TCR beta chains appeared to be HLA-restricted, and the HLA associations seemed to be driven largely by CMV exposure. A later analysis found that HLA-associated TCR beta chains were more clonally expanded and had lower generation probabilities than equally common non-associated chains. Across donors, most TCR sequences were observed very rarely, whereas some public TCRs were present in many individuals. In vitro tests confirmed that three of the cytomegalovirus-associated TCR beta chains recognize cytomegalovirus antigens. Some IMGT-functional V segments, including TRBV6-2 and TRBV6-3, could not be distinguished by the 87-base-pair reads and were therefore excluded. The classifier was reported to diagnose cytomegalovirus status with high specificity and sensitivity in both the original and validation cohorts. A later genetic analysis reported fewer N-insertions in productive TCRs among donors in an Asian-associated ancestry cluster than the roughly 640-donor mean. A later analysis reported that several top co-occurrence clusters appeared linked to parvovirus B19, influenza, CMV and Epstein-Barr virus. Sequencing depth was assumed to be roughly uniform across donors in the presence/absence analyses, though that assumption may not hold. An association between a missense DCLRE1C variant and V-gene and J-gene trimming of TCR beta chains was found in a later genetic analysis and replicated in an independent cohort. A cluster of highly shared sequence variants was judged likely to represent a technical artifact of the sequencing pipeline. In the study, approximately 150 TCR beta chains were listed as associated with cytomegalovirus. A further reported finding was that TCR beta sequences accurately predicted the HLA-A and HLA-B alleles for most subjects in the first cohort. HLA typing was unavailable for some donors at each locus, so association tests used only the typed subset. The only immune exposure information available for the cohort was CMV serostatus. The cohort was sequenced for TCR beta chains only, and without alpha or paired-chain data the features that could be detected were limited. According to the authors, the approach could potentially be generalized to other disease states and immunological phenotypes. In a later analysis, TCR association rates were found to vary across HLA loci, with the most associated TCRs seen for DRB1 alleles and the fewest for HLA-C alleles. Correlated functional status among segregating V segments might be attributable to linkage disequilibrium, but an unknown experimental factor could not be ruled out. In a later analysis, some 18,000 TCR beta sequences were associated with specific HLA alleles at a false discovery rate of 0.05.

Library generation was performed with the immunoSEQ multiplex PCR assay. The multiplex PCR relied on a mix of 60 forward primers for TCR Vbeta segments and 13 reverse primers for TCR Jbeta segments. Amplification of the CDR3 region of rearranged TCR beta genes was performed with a multiplex PCR assay on genomic DNA. On the Illumina HiSeq System, the amplified TCR beta libraries were sequenced as 87-base-pair reads. From the authors' description of their analysis: Across the 700 or so repertoires, a later analysis counted about 81 million unique TCR beta chains, 9 million to 14 million of which were shared by at least two donors. Raw reads were error-corrected and collapsed into unique sequences by a nearest-neighbor algorithm in which closely related sequences were merged to remove PCR and sequencing errors. Alignment of CDR3 sequences to IMGT reference sequences was used to assign V, D and J gene segments. For a sequence to be retained, a match of at least six nucleotides to both a V gene segment and a J gene segment was required. A rearrangement was called productive if the CDR3 had no stop codons and remained in frame with V and J, and every other rearrangement was called non-productive. Following IMGT convention, CDR3 was defined as the stretch from the second conserved V-encoded cysteine up to the conserved J-encoded phenylalanine. The earlier analysis of more than 450 of the donors excluded sequences that lacked an unambiguous match to a single V gene segment. An earlier analysis of several hundred of the donors called V segments functional above 56.7% productive rearrangements and segregating when the between-donor standard deviation exceeded 5%. To diagnose cytomegalovirus status from the catalog of TCR beta chain sequences, a statistical classification framework was built. A later analysis assigned V and J genes by comparing TCR nucleotide sequences with IMGT/GENE-DB human TR gene sequences. In a later analysis, CDR3 sequences and most-parsimonious VDJ recombination scenarios were assigned using the TCRdist pipeline. In a later analysis, each TCR beta chain was defined by its CDR3 amino acid sequence together with its V-gene family, and reads without a unique V-gene family were excluded. A later analysis removed 592 highly shared, low-generation-probability nucleotide sequences to deal with suspected cross-contamination and a sequencing artifact. In a later analysis, a clonal expansion index was calculated for each public chain from normalized within-repertoire ranks of inferred template counts. In a later analysis, generation probabilities were computed with a VDJ recombination model fitted to out-of-frame rearrangements, and the resulting probabilities were checked against IGoR. A later analysis scored TCR-TCR, TCR-HLA and TCR-CMV co-occurrence with hypergeometric tests, applying a repertoire-size bias correction to TCR pairs. To estimate false discovery rates, a later analysis permuted the HLA or CMV assignments 20 times. In a later analysis, co-occurring TCRs were grouped using DBSCAN, and TCRdist sequence similarity was added for clustering within HLA-allele-positive subsets. For co-occurrence clustering, repertoires with fewer than 30,000 or more than 120,000 public chains were excluded, along with five repertoires with anomalous nucleotide sharing. The immuneACCESS repertoire file appears here via TCRdb, limited to in-frame rearrangements. These files lack a portion of the clones; in checked studies, under half of the deficit traces to unresolved V genes, and the cause of the others is not known. D and trimming come from the DNA, and the V and J calls and clone size come from that table. The sample table records some 190,000 clones; 85% of these occur just once. The ten largest account for 1% of the sample.

The sequence joins TRBV5-1 to TRBJ2-3; the central 9 bases match TRBD2. The sample was PBMCs. The TCR was taken from a boy younger than 10 in good health and CMV-seronegative. The base sequence is TGCGCCAGCAGCTTGGCCGGGGCGGGGGGGCCTATCCCAGATACGCAGTATTTT. This is translated as CASSLAGAGGPIPDTQYF.